This T cell receptor (beta chain) was captured by sequencing in a study of blood T cells in healthy people across ages. Study summary: The capture of about one barcoded beta molecule per two T cells was achieved by template switching. Study observations and caveats: Donors of long life had a larger count of naive CD4+ cells and greater diversity than aged donors.

Of note for this clonotype: The antigen is undetermined.

Russia was home to the donors, healthy Caucasian individuals aged about 6 to 90. Sample-barcoded 5' priming and a J-beta primer mix drove a second PCR of 7 to 11 cycles. Each cDNA molecule was tagged by a template-switch adaptor that had 12 random nucleotides. TCRdb ran MiXCR on the 5' RACE reads and lists one entry per CDR3 protein. The sample has around 850,000 distinct CDR3 sequences, under 40% seen once; the top ten hold approximately 13%. This CDR3 has 16 residues. In germline, CDR1 is LGHDT, CDR2 YNNKEL (reference sequence). V lost 8 bases, J lost 6 bases, and 11 bases stayed unmatched. This chain uses TRBV3-1 with TRBJ1-6; TRBD1 matches at 9 bases. The origin of this receptor is a man aged 18 to 30 in good health. Sequenced: blood. The CDR3 nucleotides are TGTGCCAGCCGCAACCTGGGGGACAGGGTTAATTCACCCCTCCACTTT. Translated, it gives CASRNLGDRVNSPLHF. Combining the CDR3 with reference TRBV3-1 and TRBJ1-6 gives the whole variable domain DTAVSQTPKYLVTQMGNDKSIKCEQNLGHDTMYWYKQDSKKFLKIMFSYNNKELIINETVPNRFSPKSPDKAHLNLHINSLELGDSAVYFCASRNLGDRVNSPLHFGNGTRLTVT.